Listed here are 26 T cell receptor beta chains from one sample, sequenced in a study of tumor-infiltrating lymphocytes in primary liver carcinoma (dated by TCRdb to 2017 to 2019). The instrument given in TCRdb is Illumina HiSeq 2500. A constant-region primer and ProtoScript II reverse transcriptase were used to reverse-transcribe TCRbeta-specific cDNA from roughly 0.55 ug total RNA. Three nested multiplex PCR rounds, following a slightly modified ARM-PCR procedure, were used to build the TCRbeta libraries. Each of the first two PCR rounds ran for approximately 10 cycles and used multiplex TRBV1-TRBV30 forward primers together with a Cbeta reverse primer. TCRdb handled the public reads itself, with Q25 trimming in fastp and clone calling in MiXCR, and kept productive beta chains. Rows are combined by CDR3 protein, so each entry shows the most common genes and DNA. This sample holds about 20,000 distinct CDR3 sequences; around 77% were observed only once. Approximately 36% of the sample is taken by the ten largest.

Without any cell sorting, total RNA and DNA were extracted together from around 20-30 mg of bulk tissue using the AllPrep DNA/RNA mini kit. The source material was liver tumor tissue from sampling region 4. This specimen's cell subset or site label, per the study, means: tumor region T4, right-lateral pole. The receptors stem from a woman aged 25 to 39 with primary liver carcinoma and hepatitis B virus infection.

This clonotype was recorded a few times. The V gene is TRBV6-1, the J gene TRBJ1-1; 7 nucleotides agree with TRBD1. Germline CDR1 and CDR2: MNHNS and SASEGT. V lost 7 bases, J lost 8 bases, and 7 bases stayed unmatched. The CDR3 spans 12 residues. CDR3 sequence (DNA): TGTGCCAGCAATGAGGGGGGACAGGAAGCTTTCTTT. As protein: CASNEGGQEAFF.

In regard to this clonotype: The germline gene is not matched at one end of the junction; a read error may be the cause. The rearrangement uses TRBV11-2 and TRBJ2-7; 15 positions match TRBD2. Looked up from germline, CDR1 is SGHAT and CDR2 is FQNNGV. The CDR3 has 18 amino acids. CDR3 protein: CAGRLSVGLAGGGYEQYF. Written as DNA, the CDR3 is TGTGCCGGCAGATTATCCGTTGGACTAGCGGGAGGGGGGTACGAGCAGTACTTC.

The chain recombines TRBV11-2 with TRBJ2-2, with D hard to call. V gave up 4 bases and J gave up 11 bases, with 23 bases separating them. The CDR3 consists of 16 residues. From germline, CDR1 is SGHAT and CDR2 FQNNGV. In DNA, the CDR3 is TGTGCCAGCAGCTCCGATCCCCAATTGAACACCTGTGAGCTGTTTTTT. It encodes CASSSDPQLNTCELFF.

This rearrangement joins TRBV11-2 to TRBJ2-3; possible D gene TRBD2, 6 bases. V lost 3 bases to trimming and J lost 5 bases, with 12 bases between them. This CDR3 region has 14 residues. Germline V lookup: CDR1 SGHAT, CDR2 FQNNGV. The CDR3 sequence is CASSFRRGIDTQYF. CDR3 nucleotide sequence: TGTGCCAGCAGCTTCAGGCGGGGCATAGATACGCAGTATTTT.

As regards this clonotype: At one end the junction does not follow the germline gene, possibly because of a read error. This sequence joins TRBV11-1 and TRBJ2-2; 7 bases are a match to TRBD2. The CDR3 covers 16 residues. Germline lookup yields CDR1 SGHAT and CDR2 FQDESV (reference sequence). CDR3 DNA: TGTGCTAGCAGCTGGGTCATGGCGGGAGTGTCCGGGGAGCTGTTTTTT. Amino acid sequence: CASSWVMAGVSGELFF.

As to this clonotype: The junction differs from germline at one of its ends, possibly a read error. The chain joins TRBV11-3 to TRBJ2-1, with 8 nucleotides matching TRBD2. The CDR3 length is 15 residues. Per the germline V gene, CDR1 is SGHNT and CDR2 is YENEEA. CDR3 in DNA: TGTGCCAGCAGCCGACTAACCGGGGGGGGGTATGAGCATTTCTTC. It codes for CASSRLTGGGYEHFF.

This clonotype was seen just once. Lacking the conserved final phenylalanine or tryptophan, this CDR3 likely reflects a read error. The chain carries TRBV4-3 and TRBJ1-2; D possibly corresponds to TRBD1 (5 bases). This CDR3 comprises 15 residues. The germline V gene encodes CDR1 LGHNA and CDR2 YSLEER. V lost 0 bases and J 9 bases, leaving 17 bases between the germline ends. In nucleotides, the CDR3 is TGCGCCAGCAGCCAAGATTGGGGCAGGGTGAATTGCTACACCATT. It specifies CASSQDWGRVNCYTI.

This clonotype was picked up a small number of times. For the CDR3, the DNA is TGTGCCAGCAGCCAAGAGAACAGCTCCTATGGCTACACCTTC. Its translation: CASSQENSSYGYTF. This chain joins TRBV14 and TRBJ1-2; D uncertain. Trimming took 0 bases from V and 4 from J, leaving 9 bases between them. This CDR3 has 14 residues. Germline CDR1 is SGHDN and CDR2 is FVKESK.

The chain links TRBV30 to TRBJ2-1; 7 bases match TRBD1. Germline CDR1 and CDR2: GTSNPN and SVGIG (reference sequence). The CDR3 runs 15 residues. The trim removed 1 base at V and 2 bases at J, leaving 5 bases unmatched. The CDR3 DNA reads as TGTGCCTGGAGTGGGGACAGCTCCACCTACAATGAGCAGTTCTTC. This encodes CAWSGDSSTYNEQFF.

Points on this clonotype: Here the CDR3 omits its conserved ending phenylalanine or tryptophan, so a read error is the likely source. The gene calls are TRBV6-2 or TRBV6-3 and TRBJ2-7; 8 nucleotides agree with TRBD2. CDR1 and CDR2 from the germline V gene are MNHEY and SVGEGT. The CDR3 spans 14 residues. Written as DNA, the CDR3 is TGTGGCAGCAGTTACGGGAGGGTCTCATACGAGCAGTACTTA. Translated, it gives CGSSYGRVSYEQYL.

About this clonotype itself: Since a much larger clone is just one base distant, this may be a read error. The chain has TRBV20-1 and TRBJ2-3; 7 bases are a match to TRBD2. The germline V gene has CDR1 DFQATT and CDR2 SNEGSKA (reference sequence). With V trimmed by 2 bases and J by 6 bases, 11 bases remained unmatched. CDR3 length: 15 residues. Written as DNA, the CDR3 is TGCAGTGCTAGACTAGCGGAACCAGACCTCGATACGCAGTATTTT. Encoded protein: CSARLAEPDLDTQYF.

On this clonotype itself: One base away lies a much larger clone, so this may be a sequencing read error. The chain employs TRBV12-3 or TRBV12-4 and TRBJ1-1; D gene ambiguous. CDR3 length: 13 residues. The CDR3 reads CASSRDINTGALF. The CDR3 bases are TGTGCCAGCTCTCGCGACATAAACACTGGAGCTCTCTTT.

In regard to this clonotype: Germline is not matched at one junction end, which may reflect a read error. The rearrangement uses TRBV6-1 and TRBJ2-2, with D perhaps matching TRBD1 (6 bases). This CDR3 is 19 amino acids long. Per the germline V gene, CDR1 is MNHNS and CDR2 is SASEGT. CDR3 loop: CASSETFPRGAANTGELFF. In nucleotides, the CDR3 is TGTGCCAGCAGTGAAACCTTTCCCAGGGGCGCCGCGAACACTGGGGAGCTGTTTTTT.

To note about this clonotype: Given the absence of the conserved phenylalanine or tryptophan at the CDR3 end, a read error is likely. The V gene is TRBV30, the J gene TRBJ2-1, with 14 bases that match TRBD2. Germline CDR1 GTSNPN, CDR2 SVGIG (reference sequence). Trimming at V came to 3 bases and at J to 7 bases, leaving 8 bases not matched to a gene. The CDR3 loop spans 16 amino acids. The CDR3, as DNA: TGTGCCTGGAGCCGAGGGGGGACTAGCGGGAGAAATGAGCAGTTCCTT. This sequence encodes CAWSRGGTSGRNEQFL.

Concerning this clonotype itself: Germline is not matched at one junction end, which may reflect a read error. The genes are TRBV11-3 and TRBJ2-1; 7 positions match TRBD2. CDR3 size: 15 residues. Germline V gives CDR1 SGHNT, CDR2 YENEEA. This chain's CDR3 is CASSRLAGWGYEQSF. The CDR3 nucleotides are TGTGCCAGCAGCCGACTAGCTGGGTGGGGGTATGAGCAGTCCTTC.

About this clonotype: In this CDR3 the conserved last residue, phenylalanine or tryptophan, is missing, so a read error is likely. No DNA is shown, since the ends of the CDR3 on it are uncertain; the CDR3 is the one TCRdb lists. The chain carries TRBV11-2 and TRBJ2-1; no check of the table's D call, TRBD1, against the DNA was made. Both ends counted, the CDR3 spans 14 residues. The germline gives CDR1 SGHAT, CDR2 FQNNGV. CDR3 in amino acids: CACSLGGTWNEYFI.

This clonotype is medium-sized within its sample. J is TRBJ2-1 and V is TRBV24-1; no reliable D call. The CDR3 contains 13 residues. Looked up from germline, CDR1 is KGHDR and CDR2 is SFDVKD. The V end was cut by 4 bases, the J end by 6 bases, with 9 bases between. The DNA for the CDR3 is TGTGCCACCAGTGACGTTAATGGCAATGAGCAGTTCTTC. Amino acids: CATSDVNGNEQFF.

This clonotype was picked up a small number of times. A junction boundary mismatches the germline segment, possibly from a read error. The chain recombines TRBV29-1 with TRBJ2-3; no clear D gene. Germline values: CDR1 SQVTM, CDR2 ANQGSEA. The CDR3 has 14 amino acids. The CDR3, as DNA: TGTAGCCCCCGCTCAGAAGGCGTTGCAGATGCGCAGTATTTT. Protein product: CSPRSEGVADAQYF.

In the case of this clonotype: The CDR3 end shows no conserved phenylalanine or tryptophan, and so a read error is likely. The DNA is omitted, as the CDR3 cannot be located on it reliably, and the CDR3 follows TCRdb's listing. The chain recombines TRBV10-3 with TRBJ2-1; TRBD1 is the table's D call and was not checked against the DNA. Germline V gene sequence: CDR1 ENHRY, CDR2 SYGVKD. The CDR3 spans 14 residues, counting both ends. The CDR3 reads CAISPTATRDERSL.

Details on this clonotype: No conserved phenylalanine or tryptophan is present at the end of the CDR3, so a read error is the likely explanation. CDR3 nucleotides: TGTGCCAGCAACTTAGAAGGTACAGCTCTGAGCTCCTACGAGCAGTACATC. Protein product: CASNLEGTALSSYEQYI. The chain has TRBV11-2 and TRBJ2-7; D remains unclear. This CDR3 is 17 amino acids long. Germline V gives CDR1 SGHAT, CDR2 FQNNGV.

This clonotype is deemed medium-sized (0.01 to 0.1%). The chain links TRBV4-2 to TRBJ1-5, with a tentative D call TRBD1 (5 bases). Germline-derived CDR1 and CDR2 are LGHNA and YNFKEQ. V lost 0 bases to trimming and J lost 5 bases, with 11 bases between them. This CDR3 spans 15 amino acids. DNA for the CDR3: TGTGCCAGCAGCCAAGATCGACAGTTGTATCAGCCCCAGCATTTT. It encodes CASSQDRQLYQPQHF.

A word on this clonotype: An end of the junction does not agree with germline; a read error may underlie this. The chain is built from TRBV10-3 and TRBJ2-1; D uncertain. The CDR3 extends over 14 amino acids. Germline V gene sequence: CDR1 ENHRY, CDR2 SYGVKD. The chain's CDR3 is CAIGPTATRDEQFF. Written as DNA, the CDR3 is TGTGCCATCGGTCCCACGGCGACCCGAGATGAACAGTTCTTC.

DNA of the CDR3: TGTTCCGGCTGTTACGGGACAGGGGGCAATCAGCCCCAGCATTTT. Protein sequence: CSGCYGTGGNQPQHF. The chain links TRBV6-6 to TRBJ1-5; the match to TRBD1 covers 10 bases. Germline CDR1 reads MNHNY; CDR2 reads SVGAGI (reference sequence). This CDR3 has 15 amino acids.

Remarks on this clonotype: The junction shows a germline mismatch at one end, possibly a read error. This chain uses TRBV7-9 with TRBJ2-1; the D gene is possibly TRBD1 (7 bases). The CDR3 consists of 13 residues. Germline-derived CDR1 and CDR2 are SEHNR and FQNEAQ (reference sequence). In DNA form, the CDR3 reads TGTGCCAGCAGCTTGGGCAGGGGGGATGAGCACTTCTTC. Translated: CASSLGRGDEHFF.

Details on this clonotype: One end of the junction does not line up with germline, which may come from a read error. The rearrangement uses TRBV4-3 and TRBJ2-2; the match to TRBD2 covers 8 bases. The germline V gene has CDR1 LGHNA and CDR2 YSLEER. The CDR3 runs to 19 residues. The CDR3 sequence is CASSELSGGPRSNTGELFF. The CDR3 DNA reads as TGCGCCAGTAGCGAACTATCGGGAGGGCCCCGTTCGAACACCGGGGAACTGTTTTTT.

In the case of this clonotype: A read error may explain this, as a much larger clone is one base away. The V gene is TRBV18, the J gene TRBJ2-3, with 9 bases fitting TRBD2. Germline-derived CDR1 and CDR2 are KGHSH and LQKENI. This CDR3 comprises 13 residues. DNA for the CDR3: TGTGCCAGCTCCCCGACTAGCGGAGATGCGCAGTATTTT. This translates into CASSPTSGDAQYF.